This TCR beta chain was observed in a study of cytomegalovirus exposure and HLA in healthy donors. For the study at large: In an early release, HLA-typed donors contributed 80 million to 95 million unique TCR sequences.

PCR employed 60 Vbeta and 13 Jbeta primers. Measured with immunoSEQ multiplex PCR; TCRdb has only the in-frame clones, and not every one. The data contain around 63,000 clones, around four fifths of them singletons. The clonotype comes from a woman in her twenties or thirties in good health and CMV-seronegative. Material: PBMCs.

The CDR3 sequence is CASSQAMRVSNQPQHF. CDR3 in DNA: TGCGCCAGCAGCCAGGCCATGCGGGTCAGCAATCAGCCCCAGCATTTT. V gene TRBV4-1 combines with J gene TRBJ1-5; D call uncertain. V lost 3 bases to trimming and J lost 1 base, with 13 bases between them. The CDR3 runs to 16 residues. Germline-derived CDR1 and CDR2 are MGHRA and YSYEKL.